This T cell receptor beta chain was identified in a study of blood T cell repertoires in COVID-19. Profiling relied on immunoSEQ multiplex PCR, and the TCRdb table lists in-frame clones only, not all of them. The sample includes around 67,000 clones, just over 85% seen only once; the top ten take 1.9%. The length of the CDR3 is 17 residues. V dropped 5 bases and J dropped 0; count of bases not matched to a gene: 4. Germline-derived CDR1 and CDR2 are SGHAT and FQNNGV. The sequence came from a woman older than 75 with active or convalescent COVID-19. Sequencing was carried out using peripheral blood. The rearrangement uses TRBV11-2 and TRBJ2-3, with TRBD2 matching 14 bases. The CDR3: CASSAGLAGASTDTQYF. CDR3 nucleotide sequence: TGTGCCAGCAGCGCGGGACTAGCGGGGGCTAGCACAGATACGCAGTATTTT. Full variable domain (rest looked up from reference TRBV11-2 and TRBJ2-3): EAGVAQSPRYKIIEKRQSVAFWCNPISGHATLYWYQQILGQGPKLLIQFQNNGVVDDSQLPKDRFSAERLKGVDSTLKIQPAKLEDSAVYLCASSAGLAGASTDTQYFGPGTRLTVL.